A single sample is the source of the 19 T cell receptor beta chains below, sequenced in a study of cytomegalovirus exposure and HLA in healthy donors. Researchers ran the PCR with 60 Vbeta and 13 Jbeta primers. Some clones are missing from TCRdb's copy, which holds only in-frame ones; the method was immunoSEQ multiplex PCR. The sample lists around 63,000 clones, around four fifths seen once, with more than 7.5% in the top ten. Input material: PBMCs. These receptors all stem from a man in his forties in good health and CMV-seronegative.

This chain joins TRBV11-2 and TRBJ2-2; maybe TRBD2 (5 bases). This CDR3 comprises 16 residues. The V gene's germline CDR1 is SGHAT and CDR2 FQNNGV. V was shortened by 3 bases and J by 2 bases, with 13 bases between the two germline ends. The CDR3 sequence: CASSFATGFNTGELFF. The CDR3 DNA reads TGTGCCAGCAGCTTCGCAACGGGATTCAACACCGGGGAGCTGTTTTTT.

The chain employs TRBV5-1 and TRBJ2-7, with 10 bases aligning to TRBD2. V lost 5 bases and J lost 7; bases outside the gene matches: 12. Germline CDR1 reads SGHRS; CDR2 reads YFSETQ. CDR3 length: 15 residues. Here the CDR3 DNA reads TGCGCCAGCAGTGGATTAGCGGGGGGTCGTTCAGAGCAGTACTTC. Amino acid sequence: CASSGLAGGRSEQYF.

This clone was picked up a small number of times. The chain couples TRBV7-3 to TRBJ1-1; D is uncertain. This CDR3 contains 14 residues. Germline V gene data show CDR1 as SGHTA and CDR2 as FQGTGA. Deletions cut 2 bases from V and 3 bases from J, with 10 bases between. This CDR3 reads CASSLAGGHTEAFF. CDR3 nucleotides: TGTGCCAGCAGCTTAGCGGGAGGTCACACTGAAGCTTTCTTT. Together with reference TRBV7-3 and TRBJ1-1, the CDR3 gives the full variable domain: GAGVSQTPSNKVTEKGKYVELRCDPISGHTALYWYRQSLGQGPEFLIYFQGTGAADDSGLPNDRFFAVRPEGSVSTLKIQRTERGDSAVYLCASSLAGGHTEAFFGQGTRLTVV.

On this clone itself: The CDR3 carries no conserved terminal phenylalanine or tryptophan, so it likely arises from a read error. The rearrangement uses TRBV9 and TRBJ2-3; 7 bases fit TRBD1. The CDR3 loop spans 15 amino acids. V lost 3 bases and J lost 6; bases outside the gene matches: 10. The germline gives CDR1 SGDLS, CDR2 YYNGEE. CDR3 DNA sequence: TGTGCCAGCAGCGCACAGGGGTCGGTAATGGATACGCAGTATTCT. Translating gives CASSAQGSVMDTQYS.

CDR3 sequence (DNA): TGTGCCAGCAGTTTCTATCCAGGGGGCTCAGGGGAAAAACTGTTTTTT. This encodes CASSFYPGGSGEKLFF. The rearrangement links TRBV28 to TRBJ1-4, with 8 bases fitting TRBD1. This CDR3 comprises 16 residues. Trimming took 3 bases from V and 8 from J; bases not matched to a gene: 11. Germline V CDR1 and CDR2: MDHEN, SYDVKM.

The chain links TRBV5-8 to TRBJ2-5; 9 nucleotides match TRBD1. The V and J ends lost 3 bases and 0 bases, in that order; junction bases with no gene match: 6. The CDR3 spans 16 residues. Germline V gene sequence: CDR1 SGHTS, CDR2 YDEGEE. The CDR3 region is CASSSGQGTNQETQYF. In nucleotides, the CDR3 is TGTGCCAGCAGCTCTGGACAGGGGACTAACCAAGAGACCCAGTACTTC.

This chain joins TRBV28 and TRBJ2-7; TRBD2 aligns across 13 bases. J gave up 6 bases and V 2 bases, and 4 bases lay outside the gene matches. Germline CDR1 and CDR2: MDHEN and SYDVKM. The CDR3 runs to 15 residues. The CDR3 DNA reads TGTGCCAGCAGTTTAACTAGCGGGAGGGCCTCCGAGCAGTACTTC. Translating it yields CASSLTSGRASEQYF. The variable domain in full, with the rest retrieved from reference TRBV28 and TRBJ2-7, is DVKVTQSSRYLVKRTGEKVFLECVQDMDHENMFWYRQDPGLGLRLIYFSYDVKMKEKGDIPEGYSVSREKKERFSLILESASTNQTSMYLCASSLTSGRASEQYFGPGTRLTVT.

This clone is a singleton in its sample. The V call is TRBV15, the J call TRBJ2-2, with 8 bases identical to TRBD2. This CDR3 contains 16 residues. CDR1 is LNHNV, CDR2 YYDKDF, per germline (reference sequence). With V trimmed by 0 bases and J by 2 bases, 2 bases remained unmatched. CDR3 in amino acids: CATSRESGSNTGELFF. The CDR3 bases are TGTGCCACCAGCAGAGAAAGCGGGAGCAACACCGGGGAGCTGTTTTTT.

This clone appeared once. The V gene is TRBV2, the J gene TRBJ2-1, with 7 bases matching TRBD1. Trimming at V came to 8 bases and at J to 6 bases, leaving 10 bases not matched to a gene. This CDR3 has 14 amino acids. Germline V gives CDR1 SNHLY, CDR2 FYNNEI. CDR3 nucleotides: TGTGCCAGCGTCCGGGACAGACATTCCAATGAGCAGTTCTTC. It codes for CASVRDRHSNEQFF. The full variable domain, completed using reference TRBV2 and TRBJ2-1, is EPEVTQTPSHQVTQMGQEVILRCVPISNHLYFYWYRQILGQKVEFLVSFYNNEISEKSEIFDDQFSVERPDGSNFTLKIRSTKLEDSAMYFCASVRDRHSNEQFFGPGTRLTVL.

With respect to this clone: The sample holds other DNA sequences that translate to the same CDR3. V gene TRBV14 combines with J gene TRBJ1-6; D is unresolved. CDR3 size: 13 residues. Looked up from germline, CDR1 is SGHDN and CDR2 is FVKESK. V was pared by 1 base and J by 7 bases, with 5 bases between. The DNA of the CDR3 is TGTGCCAGCAGCCAAGGGAGGAATTCACCCCTCCACTTT. This encodes CASSQGRNSPLHF.

The table lists this clone with a count of one. CDR3 DNA: TGTGCCAGCAGCAACAGGGCTAGCGGGAGGAGCGAGCAGTACTTC. Translated, it gives CASSNRASGRSEQYF. This chain uses TRBV21-1 with TRBJ2-5; the table calls TRBD2, which could not be checked here. The J call may be wrong; the DNA end is better matched by TRBJ2-7. TRBV21-1 constitutes a pseudogene. This CDR3 has 15 amino acids.

J is TRBJ2-5 and V is TRBV5-4; D perhaps matches TRBD2 (7 bases). Trimming shortened V by 9 bases and J by 2 bases, and 20 bases separated the two germline ends. Germline V CDR1 and CDR2: SGHNT, YYREEE (reference sequence). The CDR3 contains 15 residues. The CDR3 spells CATFRGAERQETQYF. The CDR3 DNA sequence: TGTGCCACCTTCCGGGGGGCCGAACGACAAGAGACCCAGTACTTC.

This clone is medium-sized (0.01 to 0.1%) within its sample. The chain employs TRBV28 and TRBJ2-6, with D possibly being TRBD1 (6 bases). V was pared by 8 bases and J by 0 bases, with 11 bases between. The CDR3 has 15 residues. Looked up from germline, CDR1 is MDHEN and CDR2 is SYDVKM. The CDR3 DNA reads TGTGCCAGCCTGGGACACCTCTCTGGGGCCAACGTCCTGACTTTC. It translates to CASLGHLSGANVLTF.

This clone has ten or more counts. The V call is TRBV6-5, the J call TRBJ2-2, with 12 bases identical to TRBD2. Trimming cost V 5 bases and J 6 bases; bases outside gene matches: 4. The CDR3 runs 15 residues. The germline gives CDR1 MNHEY, CDR2 SVGAGI. The CDR3 DNA sequence: TGTGCCAGCAGTGCGACTAGCGGGAGCGCCGGGGAGCTGTTTTTT. Encoded protein: CASSATSGSAGELFF.

CDR3 bases: TGTGCCAGCAGCCAAGGGCCTCGGGGGTATGAGCAGTTCTTC. Its protein product is CASSQGPRGYEQFF. The chain links TRBV14 to TRBJ2-1; D is possibly TRBD2 (6 bases). The CDR3 length is 14 residues. V lost 1 base to trimming and J lost 8 bases, with 12 bases between them. Germline assignment: CDR1 SGHDN and CDR2 FVKESK.

The chain employs TRBV18 and TRBJ2-1; TRBD2 matches at 12 bases. CDR1 and CDR2 (germline): KGHSH, LQKENI. The CDR3 runs to 18 residues. The J segment lost 0 bases and the V segment lost 3 bases, leaving 6 bases of the junction unmatched. Here the CDR3 DNA reads TGTGCCAGCTCACCGGCTAGCGGGGGGGCGGGCTCCTACAATGAGCAGTTCTTC. Translation gives CASSPASGGAGSYNEQFF.

The gene calls are TRBV5-6 and TRBJ2-5; 7 bases line up with TRBD1. The ends lost 0 bases at V and 2 bases at J; junction bases unmatched: 4. The CDR3 spans 15 residues. Germline V CDR1 and CDR2: SGHDT, YYEEEE. The CDR3 reads CASSLVQGKQETQYF. CDR3 sequence (DNA): TGTGCCAGCAGCTTGGTACAGGGGAAACAAGAGACCCAGTACTTC.

The V call is TRBV7-9, the J call TRBJ1-1; a possible D gene is TRBD1 (5 bases). The CDR3 length is 13 residues. V lost 5 bases to trimming and J lost 7 bases, with 14 bases between them. CDR1 SEHNR and CDR2 FQNEAQ come from the germline V gene (reference sequence). This CDR3 is CASSQTRTGEAFF. The CDR3 region has the DNA TGTGCCAGCAGCCAGACACGCACAGGTGAAGCTTTCTTT.

This clone occurred a few times. The chain uses TRBV4-2 and TRBJ1-1, with 7 bases matching TRBD1. This CDR3 has 16 amino acids. Germline V lookup: CDR1 LGHNA, CDR2 YNFKEQ. J gave up 0 bases and V 6 bases, and 10 bases lay outside the gene matches. Here the CDR3 reads CASRAGGGAMNTEAFF. In DNA, the CDR3 is TGTGCCAGCAGGGCCGGAGGGGGCGCCATGAACACTGAAGCTTTCTTT.